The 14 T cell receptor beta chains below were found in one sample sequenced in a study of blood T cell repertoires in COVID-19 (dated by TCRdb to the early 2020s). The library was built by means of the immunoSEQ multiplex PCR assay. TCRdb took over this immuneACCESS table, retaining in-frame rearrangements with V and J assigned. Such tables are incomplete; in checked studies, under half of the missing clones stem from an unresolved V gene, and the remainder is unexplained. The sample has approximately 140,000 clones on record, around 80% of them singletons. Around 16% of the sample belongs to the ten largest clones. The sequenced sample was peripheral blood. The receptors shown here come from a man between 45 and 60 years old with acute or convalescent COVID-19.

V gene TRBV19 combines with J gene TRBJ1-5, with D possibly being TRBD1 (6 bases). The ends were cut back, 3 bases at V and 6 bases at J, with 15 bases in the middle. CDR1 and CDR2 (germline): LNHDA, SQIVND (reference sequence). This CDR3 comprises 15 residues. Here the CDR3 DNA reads TGTGCCAGTAGTATGGGCAGGGGCCTAAGTCAGCCCCAGCATTTT. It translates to CASSMGRGLSQPQHF.

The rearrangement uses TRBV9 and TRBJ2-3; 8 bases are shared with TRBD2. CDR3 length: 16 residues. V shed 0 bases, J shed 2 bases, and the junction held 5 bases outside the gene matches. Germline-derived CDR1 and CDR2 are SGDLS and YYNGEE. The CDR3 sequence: CASSVATGGLTDTQYF. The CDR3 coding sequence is TGTGCCAGCAGCGTAGCTACGGGGGGGCTCACAGATACGCAGTATTTT.

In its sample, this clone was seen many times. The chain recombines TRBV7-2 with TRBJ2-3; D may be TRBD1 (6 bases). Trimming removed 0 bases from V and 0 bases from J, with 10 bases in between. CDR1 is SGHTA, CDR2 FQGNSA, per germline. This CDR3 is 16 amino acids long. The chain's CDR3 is CASSLARTASTDTQYF. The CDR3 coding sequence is TGTGCCAGCAGCTTAGCGAGGACAGCTAGCACAGATACGCAGTATTTT.

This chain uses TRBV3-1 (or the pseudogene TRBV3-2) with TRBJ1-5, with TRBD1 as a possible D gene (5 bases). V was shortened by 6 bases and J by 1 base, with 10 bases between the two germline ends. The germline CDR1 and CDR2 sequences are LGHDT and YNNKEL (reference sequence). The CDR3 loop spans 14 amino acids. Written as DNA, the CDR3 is TGTGCCAGCAGTCACAGGTTGAGCAATCAGCCCCAGCATTTT. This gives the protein CASSHRLSNQPQHF.

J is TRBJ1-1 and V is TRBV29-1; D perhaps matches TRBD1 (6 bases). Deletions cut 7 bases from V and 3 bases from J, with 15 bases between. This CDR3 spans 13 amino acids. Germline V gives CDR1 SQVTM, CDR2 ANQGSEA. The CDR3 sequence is CSGGTGSYTEAFF. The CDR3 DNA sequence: TGCAGCGGGGGAACAGGGTCCTACACTGAAGCTTTCTTT.

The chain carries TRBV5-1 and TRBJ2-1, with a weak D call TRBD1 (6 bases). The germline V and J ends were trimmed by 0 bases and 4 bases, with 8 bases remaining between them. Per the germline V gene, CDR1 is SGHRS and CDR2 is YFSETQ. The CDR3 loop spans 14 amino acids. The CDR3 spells CASSLGDKYNEQFF. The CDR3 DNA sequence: TGCGCCAGCAGCTTGGGGGACAAATACAATGAGCAGTTCTTC.

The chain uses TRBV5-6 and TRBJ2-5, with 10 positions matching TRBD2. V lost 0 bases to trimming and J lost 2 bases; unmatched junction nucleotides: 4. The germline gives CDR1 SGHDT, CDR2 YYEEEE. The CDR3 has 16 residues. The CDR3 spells CASSLVGSGGQETQYF. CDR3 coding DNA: TGTGCCAGCAGCTTGGTGGGTAGCGGGGGGCAAGAGACCCAGTACTTC.

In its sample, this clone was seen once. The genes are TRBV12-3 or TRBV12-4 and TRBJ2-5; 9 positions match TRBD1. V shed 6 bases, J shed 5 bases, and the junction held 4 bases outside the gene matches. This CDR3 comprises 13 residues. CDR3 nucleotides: TGTGCCAGCAGACAGGGGGCTAGGGAGACCCAGTACTTC. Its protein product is CASRQGARETQYF.

The CDR3 sequence: CASSDGGDRVEAFF. CDR3 nucleotide sequence: TGTGCCAGCAGTGACGGTGGGGACAGGGTTGAAGCTTTCTTT. The gene calls are TRBV6-4 and TRBJ1-1, with 9 positions matching TRBD1. Trimming removed 2 bases from V and 7 bases from J; junction bases left unmatched: 5. Per germline, CDR1 MRHNA and CDR2 SNTAGT. CDR3 size: 14 residues.

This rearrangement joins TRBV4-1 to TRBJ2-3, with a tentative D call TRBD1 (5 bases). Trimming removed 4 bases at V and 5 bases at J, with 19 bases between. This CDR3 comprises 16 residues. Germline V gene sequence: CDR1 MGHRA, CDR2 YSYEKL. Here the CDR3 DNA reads TGCGCCAGCAGCCGAATGGGAACAGGAGCCGGAGATACGCAGTATTTT. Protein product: CASSRMGTGAGDTQYF.

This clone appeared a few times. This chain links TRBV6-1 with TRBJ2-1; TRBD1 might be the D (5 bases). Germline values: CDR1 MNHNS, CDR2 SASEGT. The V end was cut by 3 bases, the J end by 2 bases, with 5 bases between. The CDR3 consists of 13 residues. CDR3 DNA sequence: TGTGCCAGCAGTGAGGACACCTACAATGAGCAGTTCTTC. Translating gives CASSEDTYNEQFF.

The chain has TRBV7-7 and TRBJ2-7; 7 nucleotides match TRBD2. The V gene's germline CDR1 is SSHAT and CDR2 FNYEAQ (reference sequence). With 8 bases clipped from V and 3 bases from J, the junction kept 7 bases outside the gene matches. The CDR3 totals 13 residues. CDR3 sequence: CASSREANYEQYV. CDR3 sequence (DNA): TGTGCCAGCTCCCGGGAGGCGAACTACGAGCAGTACGTC.

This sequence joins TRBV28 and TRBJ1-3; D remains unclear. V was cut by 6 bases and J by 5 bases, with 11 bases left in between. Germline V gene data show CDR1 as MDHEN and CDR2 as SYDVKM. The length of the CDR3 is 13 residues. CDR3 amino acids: CASSPDPRNTIYF. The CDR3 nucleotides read TGTGCCAGCAGCCCTGATCCTAGAAACACCATATATTTT.

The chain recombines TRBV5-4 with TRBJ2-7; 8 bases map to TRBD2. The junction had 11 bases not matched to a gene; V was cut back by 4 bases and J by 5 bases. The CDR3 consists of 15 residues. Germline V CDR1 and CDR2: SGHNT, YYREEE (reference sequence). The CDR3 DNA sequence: TGTGCCAGCAGCACCTCGACCGGGGGGGCCCACGAGCAGTACTTC. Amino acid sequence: CASSTSTGGAHEQYF.